What follows describes a single T cell receptor beta chain. The antigen is not known. Profiling relied on immunoSEQ multiplex PCR, and the TCRdb table lists in-frame clones only, not all of them. The table includes approximately 92,000 clones, around 90% detected once. The record originates from a study of T cell responses to AZD1222 COVID-19 vaccine. Whole-study results and caveats: Clonal diversity was possibly underestimated, and white British individuals and females predominated among donors.

This receptor was obtained from an adult in good health. The material was peripheral blood, obtained on day 0 of AZD1222 vaccination.

CDR3 nucleotide sequence: TGCGCCAGCAGCCAAGTGGGGGTTAGCACAGATACGCAGTATTTT. Protein sequence: CASSQVGVSTDTQYF. The chain recombines TRBV4-1 with TRBJ2-3; D tentatively reads TRBD1 or TRBD2 (5 bases each). Germline loops: CDR1 MGHRA, CDR2 YSYEKL. V gave up 1 base and J gave up 0 bases, with 8 bases separating them. CDR3 length: 15 amino acids.